The 6 T cell receptor beta chains reported below all come from one sample, sequenced in a study of T cell changes during pregnancy in multiple sclerosis. The table came from immunoSEQ multiplex PCR; TCRdb's copy has only in-frame clones and leaves some out. The top ten clones hold more than 0.3% of a sample with more than 35,000 clones, about 90% of them seen once. Material: CD4+ T cells from peripheral blood mononuclear cells, obtained in the third trimester of pregnancy. These receptors came from a female donor in good health, enrolled as a control in a pregnancy study.

The chain couples TRBV5-1 to TRBJ2-7; tentatively, D is TRBD2 (5 bases). The germline V gene encodes CDR1 SGHRS and CDR2 YFSETQ. This CDR3 has 15 residues. Deletions cut 0 bases from V and 0 bases from J, with 10 bases between. The CDR3 DNA is TGCGCCAGCAGCTTGGTCGGGGAGCTCTCCTACGAGCAGTACTTC. Translated, it gives CASSLVGELSYEQYF.

The J gene is TRBJ2-6, the V gene TRBV10-3; TRBD1 matches 9 bases. The length of the CDR3 is 17 residues. Germline CDR1 reads ENHRY; CDR2 reads SYGVKD. V dropped 4 bases and J dropped 4; count of bases not matched to a gene: 8. This CDR3 reads CAISVGGTGSGANVLTF. The CDR3 coding sequence is TGTGCCATCAGTGTCGGAGGGACAGGGTCCGGGGCCAACGTCCTGACTTTC.

The J gene is TRBJ2-5, the V gene TRBV7-6; TRBD2 matches 13 bases. V was clipped by 5 bases and J by 5 bases; unmatched bases: 8. The CDR3 covers 16 residues. The germline V gene encodes CDR1 SGHVS and CDR2 FNYEAQ. The CDR3 is CASSTRTSGRQETQYF. The CDR3 DNA follows: TGTGCCAGCAGCACCCGGACTAGCGGGAGACAGGAGACCCAGTACTTC.

The chain links TRBV2 to TRBJ2-7; tentatively, D is TRBD2 (6 bases). The CDR3 totals 14 residues. Germline V gene sequence: CDR1 SNHLY, CDR2 FYNNEI. The V gene lost 7 bases and the J gene lost 1 base, with 14 bases spanning the gap. CDR3 nucleotides: TGTGCCAGCAAACGGGAGCTCGGGTCCTACGAGCAGTACTTC. It codes for CASKRELGSYEQYF.

The chain carries TRBV6-5 and TRBJ1-4; weak D call: TRBD1 (5 bases). Germline V lookup: CDR1 MNHEY, CDR2 SVGAGI. There are 16 residues in the CDR3. The ends were cut back, 3 bases at V and 4 bases at J, with 15 bases in the middle. The CDR3 coding sequence is TGTGCCAGCAGTTATGACAGAGTGAAGGTTAATGAAAAACTGTTTTTT. This codes for CASSYDRVKVNEKLFF.

The chain is built from TRBV28 and TRBJ1-1; D is unresolved. Germline CDR1 and CDR2: MDHEN and SYDVKM. Trimming left V 7 bases short and J 1 base short, with 13 bases between. The CDR3 loop spans 14 amino acids. The CDR3 DNA reads TGTGCCAGCACGTCCCTGGGAGAGAACACTGAAGCTTTCTTT. Residues: CASTSLGENTEAFF.